Listed here are 25 T cell receptor beta chains from one sample, sequenced in a study of shared clonotypes between healthy human individuals. Profiling relied on immunoSEQ multiplex PCR, and the TCRdb table lists in-frame clones only, not all of them. The top ten hold about 0.25% of the sample, which has fewer than 1 million clones, 96% seen once. CD45RO-negative, CCR7-positively selected cells formed the naive CD8 fraction, excluding terminally differentiated effector memory CD45RA+ cells. The sequenced sample consisted of naive CD8+ T cells sorted from blood. These receptors were collected from a man aged 25-40 years in good health.

This sequence joins TRBV7-9 and TRBJ1-1, with D uncertain. The CDR3 contains 18 residues. Trimming removed 4 bases from V and 0 bases from J, with 21 bases in between. Per the germline V gene, CDR1 is SEHNR and CDR2 is FQNEAQ (reference sequence). For the CDR3, the DNA is TGTGCCAGCAGCTCTATACCGTCCGGCGTCGGAATGAACACTGAAGCTTTCTTT. Translated, it gives CASSSIPSGVGMNTEAFF.

The chain is built from TRBV7-2 and TRBJ2-3; 11 nucleotides match TRBD2. Germline V gene lookup returns CDR1 SGHTA and CDR2 FQGNSA. The junction had 2 bases not matched to a gene; V was cut back by 3 bases and J by 0 bases. CDR3 length: 16 residues. The DNA of the CDR3 is TGTGCCAGCAGCTTGGGACTAGCGGCTAGCACAGATACGCAGTATTTT. This encodes CASSLGLAASTDTQYF.

The V gene is TRBV29-1, the J gene TRBJ2-7, with a weak D call TRBD2 (6 bases). The CDR3 has 14 residues. Trimming left V 4 bases short and J 6 bases short, with 19 bases between. Germline V CDR1 and CDR2: SQVTM, ANQGSEA. The CDR3 loop is CSVARGGKSGEQYF. The CDR3 coding sequence is TGCAGCGTTGCTCGGGGAGGTAAAAGTGGCGAGCAGTACTTC.

This clone was observed a single time. This chain links TRBV7-2 with TRBJ2-5, with TRBD1 identical over 8 bases. J gave up 2 bases and V 1 base, and 3 bases lay outside the gene matches. CDR3 length: 15 amino acids. CDR1 and CDR2 from the germline V gene are SGHTA and FQGNSA. The CDR3 loop is CASSLVRTGQETQYF. CDR3 bases: TGTGCCAGCAGCTTAGTTCGGACAGGGCAAGAGACCCAGTACTTC. The complete variable domain, with remaining parts taken from reference TRBV7-2 and TRBJ2-5, reads GAGVSQSPSNKVTEKGKDVELRCDPISGHTALYWYRQSLGQGLEFLIYFQGNSAPDKSGLPSDRFSAERTGGSVSTLTIQRTQQEDSAVYLCASSLVRTGQETQYFGPGTRLLVL.

V gene TRBV6-5 combines with J gene TRBJ2-7; possibly TRBD1 for D (6 bases). Germline assignment: CDR1 MNHEY and CDR2 SVGAGI. Trimming stripped 2 bases from V and 0 bases from J, with 14 bases between. The CDR3 loop spans 16 amino acids. The CDR3 loop reads CASSYNAGDLSYEQYF. Here the CDR3 DNA reads TGTGCCAGCAGTTACAATGCAGGGGACCTCTCCTACGAGCAGTACTTC.

In the case of this clone: The sample has other DNA sequences that encode this CDR3 too. This chain uses TRBV28 with TRBJ2-3; unclear D gene. The V end lost 2 bases, the J end lost 2 bases, and 2 bases lay between the germline ends. Germline V CDR1 and CDR2: MDHEN, SYDVKM. The CDR3 spans 12 residues. CDR3 bases: TGTGCCAGCAGTTTAGACACAGATACGCAGTATTTT. As protein: CASSLDTDTQYF.

CDR3 in DNA: TGTGCCAGCAGTCCAACACAGGGGATGATCACAGATACGCAGTATTTT. It translates to CASSPTQGMITDTQYF. V is TRBV28 and J is TRBJ2-3; 7 nucleotides align to TRBD1. CDR1 MDHEN and CDR2 SYDVKM come from the germline V gene. This CDR3 has 16 amino acids. Trimming cost V 5 bases and J 2 bases; bases outside gene matches: 10.

In its sample, this clone was seen once. The chain combines TRBV6-5 with TRBJ2-1, with D hard to call. CDR3 length: 15 residues. Trimming stripped 0 bases from V and 5 bases from J, with 11 bases between. CDR1 is MNHEY and CDR2 is SVGAGI in the germline V gene. The CDR3 DNA reads as TGTGCCAGCAGTTACTCGGTGGTCGCAGACAATGAGCAGTTCTTC. Translated, it gives CASSYSVVADNEQFF.

The V and J genes are TRBV7-6 and TRBJ2-1; TRBD2 matches 7 bases. The V segment lost 3 bases and the J segment 1 base; nucleotides outside the gene matches: 6. Germline V gene sequence: CDR1 SGHVS, CDR2 FNYEAQ. This CDR3 contains 16 residues. The CDR3 DNA follows: TGTGCCAGCAGCTTGGGTAGCGGGCCTTCCTACAATGAGCAGTTCTTC. It specifies CASSLGSGPSYNEQFF.

The V and J genes are TRBV7-8 and TRBJ1-1; a possible D gene is TRBD1 (5 bases). This CDR3 region has 15 residues. V lost 2 bases, J lost 11 bases, and 21 bases lay in between. Germline V gives CDR1 SGHVS, CDR2 FQNEAQ. CDR3 DNA: TGTGCCAGCAGCTTAAGTGGGTCGGCAGGCAGGGTGGCTTTCTTT. Its protein is CASSLSGSAGRVAFF.

The CDR3 spells CASSTKFRGSGNTIYF. In DNA form, the CDR3 reads TGTGCCAGCAGCACAAAATTCCGGGGTTCTGGAAACACCATATATTTT. The chain joins TRBV7-9 to TRBJ1-3, with D uncertain. CDR3 length: 16 amino acids. V was cut by 5 bases and J by 1 base, with 15 bases left in between. Germline V gene data show CDR1 as SEHNR and CDR2 as FQNEAQ (reference sequence).

This chain joins TRBV29-1 and TRBJ1-1; perhaps TRBD1 as D (5 bases). This CDR3 is built from 13 residues. Deletions cut 5 bases from V and 3 bases from J, with 13 bases between. CDR1 and CDR2 (germline): SQVTM, ANQGSEA. CDR3 sequence: CSVPKQGDTEAFF. The CDR3 DNA sequence: TGCAGCGTTCCAAAACAAGGGGACACTGAAGCTTTCTTT.

The chain is built from TRBV6-5 and TRBJ1-1; D might be TRBD1 (6 bases). V was trimmed by 8 bases and J by 3 bases, leaving 16 bases between them. This CDR3 spans 14 amino acids. Looked up from germline, CDR1 is MNHEY and CDR2 is SVGAGI. DNA for the CDR3: TGTGCCAGCCGATCCGCAGGGGAACACACTGAAGCTTTCTTT. Protein: CASRSAGEHTEAFF.

J is TRBJ2-7 and V is TRBV29-1; a weak D match, TRBD1 (6 bases). Germline V gene sequence: CDR1 SQVTM, CDR2 ANQGSEA. V was shortened by 3 bases and J by 6 bases, with 21 bases between the two germline ends. There are 15 residues in the CDR3. For the CDR3, the DNA is TGCAGCGTTGATTCGTGGGACAAGGGAAGCGGCGAGCAGTACTTC. This codes for CSVDSWDKGSGEQYF.

The chain joins TRBV14 to TRBJ2-7; no clear D. V was trimmed by 0 bases and J by 3 bases, leaving 6 bases between them. Germline V lookup: CDR1 SGHDN, CDR2 FVKESK. The CDR3 extends over 13 amino acids. The CDR3 region is CASSQDDFYEQYF. CDR3 DNA sequence: TGTGCCAGCAGCCAAGATGATTTCTACGAGCAGTACTTC.

The rearrangement joins TRBV27 to TRBJ2-7; D is unclear. The CDR3 length is 13 residues. CDR1 MNHEY and CDR2 SMNVEV come from the germline V gene (reference sequence). Trimming removed 1 base from V and 3 bases from J, with 7 bases in between. CDR3 bases: TGTGCCAGCAGTTTATTTTTCCACTACGAGCAGTACTTC. Translation gives CASSLFFHYEQYF.

J is TRBJ2-2 and V is TRBV7-6, with D uncertain. The CDR3 runs to 19 residues. Trimming took off 2 bases at V and 0 bases at J, with 19 bases between the two ends. CDR1 is SGHVS and CDR2 is FNYEAQ in the germline V gene. CDR3 DNA: TGTGCCAGCAGCTTAATAGGAGCCCTGGAAATTTCGAACACCGGGGAGCTGTTTTTT. Amino acids: CASSLIGALEISNTGELFF.

The chain combines TRBV30 with TRBJ2-7; TRBD1 agrees at 9 bases. This CDR3 is built from 13 residues. V dropped 7 bases and J dropped 5; count of bases not matched to a gene: 9. CDR1 is GTSNPN and CDR2 is SVGIG in the germline V gene (reference sequence). The CDR3, as DNA: TGTGCCTCCCGTGGGACAGGGCTCGACGAGCAGTACTTC. Translating it yields CASRGTGLDEQYF.

V usage is TRBV4-2 and J usage is TRBJ1-2; D is possibly TRBD1 (6 bases). V was cut by 0 bases and J by 6 bases, with 11 bases left in between. The CDR3 runs 14 residues. The germline V gene has CDR1 LGHNA and CDR2 YNFKEQ. This CDR3 is CASSQDRGTDGYTF. CDR3 coding DNA: TGTGCCAGCAGCCAAGACAGGGGTACTGATGGCTACACCTTC.

Concerning this clone: The identical CDR3 is also encoded by other nucleotide sequences in the sample. The J gene is TRBJ1-2, the V gene TRBV29-1; D is undetermined. V dropped 7 bases and J dropped 8 bases, with 11 bases sitting between them. CDR1 SQVTM and CDR2 ANQGSEA come from the germline V gene. The CDR3 extends over 10 amino acids. The CDR3 DNA sequence: TGCAGCGCATTCAGTGGGGGCTACACCTTC. It codes for CSAFSGGYTF.

The chain links TRBV4-3 to TRBJ2-2, with 14 bases matching TRBD2. CDR1 is LGHNA, CDR2 YSLEER, per germline. V shed 4 bases and J 7 bases; nucleotides not matched to a gene: 5. This CDR3 spans 16 amino acids. CDR3 loop: CASSLGLAGGSGELFF. CDR3 bases: TGCGCCAGCAGCCTTGGACTAGCGGGAGGTAGCGGGGAGCTGTTTTTT.

This sequence joins TRBV7-6 and TRBJ2-7, with 11 bases lining up with TRBD2. The V gene end was trimmed by 1 base and the J gene end by 5 bases; junction bases not matched to a gene: 4. The V gene's germline CDR1 is SGHVS and CDR2 FNYEAQ. The CDR3 consists of 15 residues. The CDR3 coding sequence is TGTGCCAGCAGCTTAGTAGCGGGAGGGATCGACGAGCAGTACTTC. Protein product: CASSLVAGGIDEQYF.

V gene TRBV10-3 combines with J gene TRBJ2-7; TRBD2 matches at 8 bases. V shed 4 bases, J shed 2 bases, and the junction held 13 bases outside the gene matches. The germline CDR1 and CDR2 sequences are ENHRY and SYGVKD. CDR3 length equals 17 residues. The CDR3 region has the DNA TGTGCCATCAGTGGCTCCACCTCCGGGACTAGGGCCTACGAGCAGTACTTC. It codes for CAISGSTSGTRAYEQYF.

The CDR3 region is CSVVGGPEGQYF. The CDR3, as DNA: TGCAGCGTAGTGGGAGGGCCTGAAGGGCAGTACTTC. V is TRBV29-1 and J is TRBJ2-7, with 7 bases fitting TRBD2. Germline trimming cut 6 bases from V and 9 bases from J; bases unmatched to any gene: 11. The germline CDR1 and CDR2 sequences are SQVTM and ANQGSEA. The CDR3 consists of 12 residues.

This clone was counted a single time. The chain couples TRBV28 to TRBJ1-5, with 7 bases aligning to TRBD1. The CDR3 sequence is 19 residues long. In germline, CDR1 is MDHEN, CDR2 SYDVKM. V shed 5 bases, J shed 5 bases, and the junction held 21 bases outside the gene matches. CDR3 in DNA: TGTGCCAGCAGTCCGACAGGGATGAGAGCCCGGAATCGCTATCAGCCCCAGCATTTT. Translating it yields CASSPTGMRARNRYQPQHF.